This record looks at one TCR beta chain sequence and its context. The source of the sample is a study of blood T cell repertoires in COVID-19. Study-wide context: Specimens from acute and convalescent COVID-19 originated in the United States, Italy and Spain. The cDNA or gDNA used as material had been derived from T cells, B-cell-depleted T cells, or PBMCs.

Germline lookup yields CDR1 SGHVS and CDR2 FQNEAQ. This CDR3 contains 14 residues. Trimming took 3 bases from V and 4 from J, leaving 12 bases between them. In the original analysis: Amplification with reference gene primers provided the estimates of nucleated cell counts. Data came from immunoSEQ multiplex PCR; TCRdb stores just in-frame clones and leaves some out. V and J calls and clone size are given by that table; D and trimming were obtained from the DNA. The sample shows approximately 160,000 clones, around four fifths of them seen only once. The rearrangement links TRBV7-8 to TRBJ1-1, with D maybe TRBD1 (5 bases). Sequencing input: peripheral blood. The sequence derives from a woman older than 75 with acute or convalescent COVID-19. The CDR3 DNA sequence: TGTGCCAGCAGCTTCCCCGACGGGGGCACTGAAGCTTTCTTT. Encoded protein: CASSFPDGGTEAFF.